The sequence of this T cell receptor beta chain was determined in a study of shared clonotypes between healthy human individuals. Germline V gene lookup returns CDR1 MDHEN and CDR2 SYDVKM. V shed 5 bases and J shed 4 bases, with 11 bases lying between them. CDR3 length: 13 amino acids. Amplification in unsorted PBMC replicate PCRs started from 250 to 350 ng DNA, which equals about 30,000 T cell genomes. Scientists sequenced DNA from unsorted PBMC on ten immunoSEQ deep assay plates. Assay used: immunoSEQ multiplex PCR; TCRdb lists only in-frame clones, some missing. The sample records roughly 480,000 clones, 79% being singletons.

The chain recombines TRBV28 with TRBJ1-2; tentatively, D is TRBD1 (6 bases). The TCR originated in a woman aged 40 to 49 in good health. Some clones in this sample may be carry-over from other donors' samples. The sequenced sample was PBMCs. CDR3: CASSRTGIYGYTF. CDR3 nucleotides: TGTGCCAGCAGTCGTACAGGGATCTATGGCTACACCTTC.